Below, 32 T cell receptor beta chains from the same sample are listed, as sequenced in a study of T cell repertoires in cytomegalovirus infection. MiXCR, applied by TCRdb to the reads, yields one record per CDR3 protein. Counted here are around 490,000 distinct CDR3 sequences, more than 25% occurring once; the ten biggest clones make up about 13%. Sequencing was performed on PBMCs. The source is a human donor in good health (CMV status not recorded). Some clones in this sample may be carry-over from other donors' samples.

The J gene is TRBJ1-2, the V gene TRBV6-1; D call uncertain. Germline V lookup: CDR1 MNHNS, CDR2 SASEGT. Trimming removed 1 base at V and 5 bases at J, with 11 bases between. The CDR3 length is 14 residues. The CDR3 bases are TGTGCCAGCAGTGAAGGCGTGACGTTTTATGGCTACACCTTC. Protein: CASSEGVTFYGYTF.

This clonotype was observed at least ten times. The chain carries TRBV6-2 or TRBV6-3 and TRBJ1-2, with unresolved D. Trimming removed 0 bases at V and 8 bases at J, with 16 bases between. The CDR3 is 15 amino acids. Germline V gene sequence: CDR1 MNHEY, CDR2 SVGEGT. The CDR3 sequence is CASSYSTPYRSGYTF. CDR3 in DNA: TGTGCCAGCAGTTACTCCACCCCGTATCGGAGCGGCTACACCTTC.

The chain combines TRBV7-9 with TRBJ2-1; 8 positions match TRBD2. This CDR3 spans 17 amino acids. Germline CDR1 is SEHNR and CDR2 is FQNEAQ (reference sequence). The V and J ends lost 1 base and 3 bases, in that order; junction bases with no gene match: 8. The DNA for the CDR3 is TGTGCCAGCAGCTTAGTACGAGATAGCGGGATCTACAATGAGCAGTTCTTC. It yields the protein CASSLVRDSGIYNEQFF.

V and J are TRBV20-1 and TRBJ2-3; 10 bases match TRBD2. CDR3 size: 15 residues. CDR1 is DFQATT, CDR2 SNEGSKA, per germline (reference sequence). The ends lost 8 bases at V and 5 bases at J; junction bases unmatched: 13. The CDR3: CSTSEREGRGDTQYF. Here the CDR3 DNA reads TGCAGTACCTCGGAGCGGGAGGGCCGTGGAGATACGCAGTATTTT.

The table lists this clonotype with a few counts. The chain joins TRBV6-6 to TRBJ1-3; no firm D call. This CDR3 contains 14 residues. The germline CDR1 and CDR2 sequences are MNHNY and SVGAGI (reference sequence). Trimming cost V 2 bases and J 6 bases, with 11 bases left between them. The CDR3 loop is CASSYGTFENTIYF. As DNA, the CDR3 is TGTGCCAGCAGTTACGGTACATTCGAAAACACCATATATTTT.

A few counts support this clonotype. CDR3 nucleotide sequence: TGCAGCGTTGACGTTAGCGGGCAAGAGACCCAGTACTTC. Translation gives CSVDVSGQETQYF. The chain has TRBV29-1 and TRBJ2-5, with 7 bases that match TRBD2. Germline V gene lookup returns CDR1 SQVTM and CDR2 ANQGSEA. This CDR3 is built from 13 residues. Trimming cost V 3 bases and J 2 bases; bases outside gene matches: 3.

CDR3 region: CASSLVPAGNNEQFF. The CDR3 DNA sequence: TGTGCCAGCAGCTTAGTTCCAGCGGGAAACAATGAGCAGTTCTTC. The V gene is TRBV7-8, the J gene TRBJ2-1; 7 positions agree with TRBD2. The J segment lost 5 bases and the V segment lost 1 base, leaving 5 bases of the junction unmatched. This CDR3 has 15 amino acids. The germline gives CDR1 SGHVS, CDR2 FQNEAQ. The whole variable domain, remainder taken from reference TRBV7-8 and TRBJ2-1, is GAGVSQSPRYKVAKRGQDVALRCDPISGHVSLFWYQQALGQGPEFLTYFQNEAQLDKSGLPSDRFFAERPEGSVSTLKIQRTQQEDSAVYLCASSLVPAGNNEQFFGPGTRLTVL.

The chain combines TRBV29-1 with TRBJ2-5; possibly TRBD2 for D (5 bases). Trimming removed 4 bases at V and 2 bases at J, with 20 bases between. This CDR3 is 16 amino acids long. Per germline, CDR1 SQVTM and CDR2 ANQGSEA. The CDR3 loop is CSVVPRPLVDQETQYF. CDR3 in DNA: TGCAGCGTTGTGCCGCGCCCACTAGTGGATCAAGAGACCCAGTACTTC.

The CDR3 nucleotides are TGTGCCAGCAGTGGGCCGACGGGGAATCAGCCCCAGCATTTT. Translating gives CASSGPTGNQPQHF. V gene TRBV12-3 or TRBV12-4 combines with J gene TRBJ1-5; the D is unclear. The CDR3 is 14 amino acids. Trimming took off 5 bases at V and 4 bases at J, with 12 bases between the two ends.

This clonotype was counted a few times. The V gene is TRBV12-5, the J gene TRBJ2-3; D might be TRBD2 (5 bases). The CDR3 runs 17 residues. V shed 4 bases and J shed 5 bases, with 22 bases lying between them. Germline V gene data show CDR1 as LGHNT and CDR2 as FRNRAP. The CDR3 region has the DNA TGTGCTAGTGGTTCCACCCTAGACCCGCTACTAGGAGATACGCAGTATTTT. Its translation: CASGSTLDPLLGDTQYF.

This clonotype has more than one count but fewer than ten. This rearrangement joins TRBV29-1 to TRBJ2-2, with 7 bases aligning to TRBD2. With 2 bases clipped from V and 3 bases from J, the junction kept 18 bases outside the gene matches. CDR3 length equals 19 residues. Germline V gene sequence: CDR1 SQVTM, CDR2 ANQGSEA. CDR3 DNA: TGCAGCGTTGAATTCAAGATCGTAGCGGAGCGGGGTTACACCGGGGAGCTGTTTTTT. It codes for CSVEFKIVAERGYTGELFF.

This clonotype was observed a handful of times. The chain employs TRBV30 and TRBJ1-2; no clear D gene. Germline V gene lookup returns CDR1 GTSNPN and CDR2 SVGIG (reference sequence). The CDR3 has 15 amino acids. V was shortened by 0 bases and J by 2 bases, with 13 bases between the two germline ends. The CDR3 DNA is TGTGCCTGGAGTGTCCTCGGACGGAAGAACTATGGCTACACCTTC. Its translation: CAWSVLGRKNYGYTF.

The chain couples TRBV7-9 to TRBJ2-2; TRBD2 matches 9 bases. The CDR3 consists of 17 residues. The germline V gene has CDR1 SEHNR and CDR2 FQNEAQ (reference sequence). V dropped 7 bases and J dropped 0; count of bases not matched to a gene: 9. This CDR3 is CASNLLIAGANTGELFF. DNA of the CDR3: TGTGCCAGCAACCTACTGATAGCGGGAGCGAACACCGGGGAGCTGTTTTTT.

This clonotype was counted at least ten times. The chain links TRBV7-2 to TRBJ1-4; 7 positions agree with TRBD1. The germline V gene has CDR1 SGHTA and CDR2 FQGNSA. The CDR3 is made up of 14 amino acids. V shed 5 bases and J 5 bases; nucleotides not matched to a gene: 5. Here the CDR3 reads CASSPTGQNEKLFF. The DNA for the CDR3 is TGTGCCAGCAGCCCGACGGGACAGAATGAAAAACTGTTTTTT.

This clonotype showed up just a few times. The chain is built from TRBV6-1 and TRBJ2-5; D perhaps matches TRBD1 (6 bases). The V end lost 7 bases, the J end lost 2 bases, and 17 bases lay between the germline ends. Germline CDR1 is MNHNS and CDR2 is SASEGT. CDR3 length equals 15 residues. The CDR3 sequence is CASMGVQGPQETQYF. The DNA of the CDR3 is TGTGCCAGCATGGGAGTACAGGGCCCGCAAGAGACCCAGTACTTC.

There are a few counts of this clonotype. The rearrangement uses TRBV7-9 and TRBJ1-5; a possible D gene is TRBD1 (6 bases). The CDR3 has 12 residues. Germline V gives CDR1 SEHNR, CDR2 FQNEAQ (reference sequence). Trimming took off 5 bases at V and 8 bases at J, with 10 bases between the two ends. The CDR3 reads CASSRGGKPQHF. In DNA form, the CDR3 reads TGTGCCAGCAGCCGAGGGGGAAAGCCCCAGCATTTT. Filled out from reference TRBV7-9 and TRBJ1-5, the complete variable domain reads DTGVSQNPRHKITKRGQNVTFRCDPISEHNRLYWYRQTLGQGPEFLTYFQNEAQLEKSRLLSDRFSAERPKGSFSTLEIQRTEQGDSAMYLCASSRGGKPQHFGDGTRLSIL.

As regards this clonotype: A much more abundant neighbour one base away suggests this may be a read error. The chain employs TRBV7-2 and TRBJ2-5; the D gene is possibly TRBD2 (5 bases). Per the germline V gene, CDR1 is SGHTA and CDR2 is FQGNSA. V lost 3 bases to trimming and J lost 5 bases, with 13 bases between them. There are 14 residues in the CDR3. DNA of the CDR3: TGTGCCAGCAGCTTGGAGCTGGCTAGCGAGACCCAGTACTTC. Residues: CASSLELASETQYF. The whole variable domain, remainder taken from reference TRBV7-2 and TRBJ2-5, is GAGVSQSPSNKVTEKGKDVELRCDPISGHTALYWYRQSLGQGLEFLIYFQGNSAPDKSGLPSDRFSAERTGGSVSTLTIQRTQQEDSAVYLCASSLELASETQYFGPGTRLLVL.

The CDR3 DNA sequence: TGTGCCAGCAGCGTAGTAGGGGGTTCGGTCACTGAAGCTTTCTTT. Translating it yields CASSVVGGSVTEAFF. The genes are TRBV9 and TRBJ1-1, with D possibly matching TRBD1 (6 bases). Germline CDR1 and CDR2: SGDLS and YYNGEE. V was trimmed by 0 bases and J by 4 bases, leaving 13 bases between them. The CDR3 contains 15 residues.

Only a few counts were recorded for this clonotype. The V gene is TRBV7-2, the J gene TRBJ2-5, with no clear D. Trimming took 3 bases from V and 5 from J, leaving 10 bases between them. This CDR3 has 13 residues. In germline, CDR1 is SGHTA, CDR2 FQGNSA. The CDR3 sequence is CASSFYSVETQYF. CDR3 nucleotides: TGTGCCAGCAGCTTTTATTCAGTCGAGACCCAGTACTTC.

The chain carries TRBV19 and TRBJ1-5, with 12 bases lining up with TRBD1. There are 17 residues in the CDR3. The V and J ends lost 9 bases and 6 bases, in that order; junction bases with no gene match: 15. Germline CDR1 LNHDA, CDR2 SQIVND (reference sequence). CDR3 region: CASKSRDRGPLGQPQHF. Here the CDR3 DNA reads TGTGCCAGCAAAAGCCGGGACAGGGGGCCCTTGGGTCAGCCCCAGCATTTT.

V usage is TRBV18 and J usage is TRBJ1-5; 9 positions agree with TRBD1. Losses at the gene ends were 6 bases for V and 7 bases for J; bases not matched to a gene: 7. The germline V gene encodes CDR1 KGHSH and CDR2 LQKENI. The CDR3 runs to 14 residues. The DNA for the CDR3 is TGTGCCAGCTCCACAGGGGGCGCGCAGCAGCCCCAGCATTTT. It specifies CASSTGGAQQPQHF.

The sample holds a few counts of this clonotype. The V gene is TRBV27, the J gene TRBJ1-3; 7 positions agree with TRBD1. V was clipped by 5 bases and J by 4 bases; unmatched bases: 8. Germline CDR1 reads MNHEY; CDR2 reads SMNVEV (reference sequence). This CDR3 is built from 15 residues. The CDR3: CASSPTGTAGNTIYF. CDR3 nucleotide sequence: TGTGCCAGCAGTCCGACAGGGACCGCGGGAAACACCATATATTTT.

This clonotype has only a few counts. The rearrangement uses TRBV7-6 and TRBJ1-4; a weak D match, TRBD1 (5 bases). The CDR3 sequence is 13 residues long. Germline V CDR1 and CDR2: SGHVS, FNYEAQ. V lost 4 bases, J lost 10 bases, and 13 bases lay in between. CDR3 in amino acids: CASSSRDHGKLFF. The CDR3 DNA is TGTGCCAGCAGCTCTCGGGACCACGGAAAACTGTTTTTT.

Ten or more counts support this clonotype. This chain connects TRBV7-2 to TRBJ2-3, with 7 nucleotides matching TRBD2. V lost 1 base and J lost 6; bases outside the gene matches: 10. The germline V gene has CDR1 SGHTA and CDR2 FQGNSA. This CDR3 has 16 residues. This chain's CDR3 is CASSLVGGSTLDTQYF. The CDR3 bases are TGTGCCAGCAGCTTAGTGGGCGGGAGTACGCTGGATACGCAGTATTTT.

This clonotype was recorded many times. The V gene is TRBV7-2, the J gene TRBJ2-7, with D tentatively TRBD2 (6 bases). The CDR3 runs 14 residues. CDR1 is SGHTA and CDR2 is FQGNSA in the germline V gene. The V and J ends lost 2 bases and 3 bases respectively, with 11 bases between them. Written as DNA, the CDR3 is TGTGCCAGCAGCTTACTAGCGAGCTTCTACGAGCAGTACGTC. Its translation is CASSLLASFYEQYV.

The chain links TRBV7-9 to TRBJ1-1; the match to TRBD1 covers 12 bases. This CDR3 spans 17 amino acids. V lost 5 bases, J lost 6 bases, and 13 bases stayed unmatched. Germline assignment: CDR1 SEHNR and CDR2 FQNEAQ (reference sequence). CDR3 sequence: CASSIRDRGLGWAEAFF. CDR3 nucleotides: TGTGCCAGCAGCATTCGGGACAGGGGGCTGGGTTGGGCTGAAGCTTTCTTT. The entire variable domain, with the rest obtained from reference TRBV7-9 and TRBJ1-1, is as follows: DTGVSQNPRHKITKRGQNVTFRCDPISEHNRLYWYRQTLGQGPEFLTYFQNEAQLEKSRLLSDRFSAERPKGSFSTLEIQRTEQGDSAMYLCASSIRDRGLGWAEAFFGQGTRLTVV.

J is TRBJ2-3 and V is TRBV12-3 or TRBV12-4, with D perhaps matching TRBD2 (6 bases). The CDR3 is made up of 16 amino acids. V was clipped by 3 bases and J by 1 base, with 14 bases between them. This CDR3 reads CASSLGRRVGTDTQYF. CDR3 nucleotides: TGTGCCAGCAGTTTGGGGCGGAGGGTTGGCACAGATACGCAGTATTTT.

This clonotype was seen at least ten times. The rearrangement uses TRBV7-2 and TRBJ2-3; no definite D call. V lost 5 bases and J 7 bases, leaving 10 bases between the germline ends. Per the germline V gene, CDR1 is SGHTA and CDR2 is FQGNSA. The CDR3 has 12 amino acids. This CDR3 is CASSLSRNTQYF. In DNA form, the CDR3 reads TGTGCCAGCAGCCTATCCCGGAATACGCAGTATTTT.

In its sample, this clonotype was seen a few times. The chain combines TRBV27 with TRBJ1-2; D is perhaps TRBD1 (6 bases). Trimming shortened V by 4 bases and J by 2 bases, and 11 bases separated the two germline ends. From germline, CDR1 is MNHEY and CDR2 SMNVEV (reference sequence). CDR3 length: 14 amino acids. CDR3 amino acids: CASSSYRENYGYTF. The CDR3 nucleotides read TGTGCCAGCAGTTCATACAGGGAAAACTATGGCTACACCTTC.

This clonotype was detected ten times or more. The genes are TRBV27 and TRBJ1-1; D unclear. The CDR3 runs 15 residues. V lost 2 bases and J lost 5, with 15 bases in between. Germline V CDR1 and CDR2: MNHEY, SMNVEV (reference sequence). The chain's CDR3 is CASSLRSGGGTEAFF. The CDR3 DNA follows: TGTGCCAGCAGTTTACGGTCCGGTGGCGGGACTGAAGCTTTCTTT.

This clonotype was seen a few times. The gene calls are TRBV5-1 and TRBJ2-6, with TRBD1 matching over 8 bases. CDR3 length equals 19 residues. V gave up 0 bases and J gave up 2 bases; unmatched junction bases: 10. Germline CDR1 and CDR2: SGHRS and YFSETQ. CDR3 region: CASSLAGQGRYAGANVLTF. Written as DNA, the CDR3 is TGCGCCAGCAGCTTGGCCGGACAGGGAAGATATGCTGGGGCCAACGTCCTGACTTTC.

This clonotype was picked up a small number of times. This CDR3 reads CASSFRGPEKLFF. The CDR3 nucleotides are TGTGCCAGCAGCTTTAGGGGGCCTGAAAAACTGTTTTTT. The rearrangement links TRBV12-3 or TRBV12-4 to TRBJ1-4; 7 nucleotides match TRBD1. The ends lost 6 bases at V and 7 bases at J; junction bases unmatched: 5. The CDR3 has 13 amino acids.